This T cell receptor (beta chain) was retrieved from a study of blood T cell repertoires in COVID-19. The overall study: T cells, B-cell-depleted T cells, or PBMCs supplied cDNA or gDNA.

Methods used by the authors: Amplifying reference gene primers gave estimates of nucleated cell counts. The repertoire was sequenced with immunoSEQ multiplex PCR; TCRdb's copy has only in-frame clones and lacks some. That table is the source of V, J and clone size, and D and trimming were worked out from the DNA. The sample yields almost 100,000 clones, about 89% seen once. V was clipped by 5 bases and J by 10 bases, with 11 bases between them. The germline V gene encodes CDR1 MDHEN and CDR2 SYDVKM. The CDR3 covers 11 residues. The specimen was peripheral blood. The TCR comes from a man aged 50-60 years with acute or convalescent COVID-19. The rearrangement links TRBV28 to TRBJ1-1; D uncertain. CDR3 coding DNA: TGTGCCAGCAGTCTCGACCGGGGAGCTTTCTTT. Encoded protein: CASSLDRGAFF.